This TCR beta chain originates from a study of PD-1 blockade in classical Hodgkin lymphoma. Study-level points and caveats: Complete responders started with a diversity level that resembled newly diagnosed patients at baseline. Diminished baseline TCR diversity has been reported in newly diagnosed patients relative to healthy donors.

TCRdb's table, derived via immunoSEQ multiplex PCR, lists solely in-frame clones and lacks some. The data contain tens of thousands of clones, about nine tenths of them singletons. The V segment lost 0 bases and the J segment 1 base; nucleotides outside the gene matches: 6. The CDR3 runs 18 residues. Germline CDR1 is SGDLS and CDR2 is YYNGEE. Autologous stem cell transplantation was followed by relapse in every patient, and brentuximab vedotin exposure varied. With regard to this clone: Its specificity is not known.

The chain has TRBV9 and TRBJ2-2, with 10 bases lining up with TRBD2. This TCR was sampled from a human donor with classical Hodgkin lymphoma. Here the sequenced sample was peripheral blood mononuclear cells (PBMCs), taken at baseline. The CDR3 nucleotides are TGTGCCAGCAGCGTAGCCCCTAGCGGGAGCCTGAACACCGGGGAGCTGTTTTTT. Protein: CASSVAPSGSLNTGELFF. Looking up the rest from reference TRBV9 and TRBJ2-2 gives the full variable domain: DSGVTQTPKHLITATGQRVTLRCSPRSGDLSVYWYQQSLDQGLQFLIQYYNGEERAKGNILERFSAQQFPDLHSELNLSSLELGDSALYFCASSVAPSGSLNTGELFFGEGSRLTVL.